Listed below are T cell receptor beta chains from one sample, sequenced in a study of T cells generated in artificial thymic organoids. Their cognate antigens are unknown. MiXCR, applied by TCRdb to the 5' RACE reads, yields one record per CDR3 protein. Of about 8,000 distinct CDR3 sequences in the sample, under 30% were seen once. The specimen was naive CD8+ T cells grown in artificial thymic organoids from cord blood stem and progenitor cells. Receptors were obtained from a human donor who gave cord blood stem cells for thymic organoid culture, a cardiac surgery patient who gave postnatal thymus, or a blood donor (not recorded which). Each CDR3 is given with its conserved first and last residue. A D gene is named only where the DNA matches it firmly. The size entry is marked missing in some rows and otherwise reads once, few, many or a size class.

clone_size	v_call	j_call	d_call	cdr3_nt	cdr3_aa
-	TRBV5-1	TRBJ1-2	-	TGCGCCAGCAGCTTTAACAGGAGGGCCGGTGGCTACACCTTC	CASSFNRRAGGYTF
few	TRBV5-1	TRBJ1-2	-	TGCGCCAGCAGGCCCCCAGGACAGAACTATGGCTACACCTTC	CASRPPGQNYGYTF
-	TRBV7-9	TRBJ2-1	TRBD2	TGTGCCAGCCGTCGACTGTACGCTAGCGGGGCGCACAATGAGCAGTTCTTC	CASRRLYASGAHNEQFF
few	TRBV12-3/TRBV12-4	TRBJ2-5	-	TGTGCCAGCAGTCCCTTCCTGGACGAGACCCAGTACTTC	CASSPFLDETQYF
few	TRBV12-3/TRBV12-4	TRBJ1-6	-	TGTGCCAGCAGTTTGATAGGAGCAGGGAATTCACCCCTCCACTTT	CASSLIGAGNSPLHF
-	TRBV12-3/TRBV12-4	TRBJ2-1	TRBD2	TGTGCCAGCAGGCCAAGAGGGCTAGCGGGCTACAATGAGCAGTTCTTC	CASRPRGLAGYNEQFF
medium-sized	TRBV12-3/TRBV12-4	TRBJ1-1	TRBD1	TGTGCCAGCAGATCCCGACAGGGAAGAGACACTGAAGCTTTCTTT	CASRSRQGRDTEAFF
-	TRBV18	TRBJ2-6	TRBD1	TGTGCCAGCTCTACTAACCCGGGACAGCCGACGCGCTCTGGGGCCAACGTCCTGACTTTC	CASSTNPGQPTRSGANVLTF
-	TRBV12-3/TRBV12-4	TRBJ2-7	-	TGTGCCAGCAGTCTCAGGCCGCGCCACGAGCAGTACTTC	CASSLRPRHEQYF
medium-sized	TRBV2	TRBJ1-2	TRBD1	TGTGCCAGCAGTGAAGCGCTTCAGGGACAGGCGTTTCCTAACTATGGCTACACCTTC	CASSEALQGQAFPNYGYTF
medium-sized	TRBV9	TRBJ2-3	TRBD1	TGTGCCAGCAGCGAGACAGGGGAAGATACGCAGTATTTT	CASSETGEDTQYF
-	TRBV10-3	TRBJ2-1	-	TGTGCCATCAATGGGGGCTTAGCGGGCTCCTACAATGAGCAGTTCTTC	CAINGGLAGSYNEQFF
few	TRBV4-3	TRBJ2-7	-	TGCGCCAGCAGTCAATTCGGGTACGAGCAGTACTTC	CASSQFGYEQYF
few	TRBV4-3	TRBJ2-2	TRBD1	TGCGCCAGCAGCCCCCGGGACAGCTCCACCGGGGAGCTGTTTTTT	CASSPRDSSTGELFF
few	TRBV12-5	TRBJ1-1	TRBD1	TGTGCTAGTGGTTTGGTACTGGGGACAGGGTTAAACACTGAAGCTTTCTTT	CASGLVLGTGLNTEAFF
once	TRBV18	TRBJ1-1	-	TGTGCCAGCTCACCCCGAGGCGGGTTGAACACTGAAGCTTTCTTT	CASSPRGGLNTEAFF
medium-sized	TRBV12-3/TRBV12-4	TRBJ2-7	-	TGTGCCAGCCGCACAGCCTACTCCTACGAGCAGTACTTC	CASRTAYSYEQYF
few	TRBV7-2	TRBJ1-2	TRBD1	TGTGCCAGTGGAACAGGGGACTATGGCTACACCTTC	CASGTGDYGYTF
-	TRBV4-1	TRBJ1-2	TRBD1	TGCGCCAGCAGCCTTCGACAGGGGCATGGCTACACCTTC	CASSLRQGHGYTF
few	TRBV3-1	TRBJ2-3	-	TGTGCCAGCAGCCAAGCTCACGTCCCGAATACGCAGTATTTT	CASSQAHVPNTQYF
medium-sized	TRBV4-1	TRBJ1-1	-	TGCGCCAGCAGCCCCACAAGGGTCACTGAAGCTTTCTTT	CASSPTRVTEAFF
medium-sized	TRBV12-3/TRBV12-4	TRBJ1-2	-	TGTGCCAGCAGTTTTCGCTATGGCTACACCTTC	CASSFRYGYTF
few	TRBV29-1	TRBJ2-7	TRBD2	TGCAGCGTGGTACTAGCGGGGGGCCCCTACGAGCAGTACTTC	CSVVLAGGPYEQYF
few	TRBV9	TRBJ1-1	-	TGTGCCAGCAGCGCGCGGGGGGGGTTCACTGAAGCTTTCTTT	CASSARGGFTEAFF
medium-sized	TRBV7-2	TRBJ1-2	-	TGTGCCAGCAGCTTAGTGGTTAGCATCCGTGGCTACACCTTC	CASSLVVSIRGYTF
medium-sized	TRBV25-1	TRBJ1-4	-	TGTGCCAGCAGTGTTACCCGGGGTGAAAAACTGTTTTTT	CASSVTRGEKLFF
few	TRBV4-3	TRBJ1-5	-	TGCGCCAGCAGCCAGGGGTTAGGGCGGGCGAGCAATCAGCCCCAGCATTTT	CASSQGLGRASNQPQHF
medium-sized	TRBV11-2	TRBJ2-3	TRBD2	TGTGCCAGCAGCATTCGGACTAGCGGGGGGCCAGCAGATACGCAGTATTTT	CASSIRTSGGPADTQYF
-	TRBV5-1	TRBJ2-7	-	TGCGCCAGCAGCTCGGGACAAGGGGGGTACGAGCAGTACTTC	CASSSGQGGYEQYF
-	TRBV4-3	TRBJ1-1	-	TGCGCCAGCAGCCAAGATGAGGGTCTCCGGATGAACACTGAAGCTTTCTTT	CASSQDEGLRMNTEAFF
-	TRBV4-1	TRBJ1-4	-	TGCGCCAGCAGCGACCGGGGGGGGGGTGAAAAACTGTTTTTT	CASSDRGGGEKLFF